Listed here is a single T cell receptor beta chain. Its target is unknown. This specimen comes from a study of T cell responses to AZD1222 COVID-19 vaccine. Study outcomes and limitations: The reported proportion of spike-specific TCRs targeting unmutated variant regions was nearly half. All repertoire sampling was performed exclusively after the peak T cell response.

Germline values: CDR1 SEHNR, CDR2 FQNEAQ (reference sequence). The junction had 5 bases not matched to a gene; V was cut back by 1 base and J by 0 bases. The CDR3 is 16 amino acids. Assay: immunoSEQ multiplex PCR; the TCRdb copy retains only in-frame clones and omits some. The sample lists approximately 110,000 clones, over 80% occurring once. This sequence joins TRBV7-9 and TRBJ2-7; 8 bases match TRBD1. The receptor was isolated from an adult who received the AZD1222 COVID-19 vaccine. The starting material was peripheral blood, obtained 28 days after the second AZD1222 dose. CDR3 nucleotides: TGTGCCAGCAGCTTAGGGGACAGGTTGATCTCCTACGAGCAGTACTTC. Amino acid sequence: CASSLGDRLISYEQYF. The whole variable domain, filled in from reference TRBV7-9 and TRBJ2-7, reads DTGVSQNPRHKITKRGQNVTFRCDPISEHNRLYWYRQTLGQGPEFLTYFQNEAQLEKSRLLSDRFSAERPKGSFSTLEIQRTEQGDSAMYLCASSLGDRLISYEQYFGPGTRLTVT.